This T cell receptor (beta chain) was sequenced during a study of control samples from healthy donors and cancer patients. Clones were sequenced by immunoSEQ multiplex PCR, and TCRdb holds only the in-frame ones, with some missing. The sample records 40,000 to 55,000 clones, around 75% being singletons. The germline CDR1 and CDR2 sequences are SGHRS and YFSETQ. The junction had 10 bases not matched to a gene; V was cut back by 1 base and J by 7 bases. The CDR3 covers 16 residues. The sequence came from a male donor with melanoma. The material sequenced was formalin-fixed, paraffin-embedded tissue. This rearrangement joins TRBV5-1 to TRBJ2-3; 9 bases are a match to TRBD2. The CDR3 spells CASSLSGSGSLNTQYF. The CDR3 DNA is TGCGCCAGCAGCTTGTCGGGTAGCGGGAGTTTGAATACGCAGTATTTT.